The 32 T cell receptor beta chains listed next were all sequenced from one sample in a study of cytomegalovirus exposure and HLA in healthy donors. Researchers ran the PCR with 60 Vbeta and 13 Jbeta primers. Sequenced by immunoSEQ multiplex PCR; TCRdb stores in-frame clones only, minus some. The sample has some 100,000 clones; just under 70% are singletons. Source material: PBMCs. The receptors originated from a woman in her 70s in good health and CMV-seropositive.

The J gene is TRBJ2-5, the V gene TRBV4-2, with D uncertain. The germline V and J ends were trimmed by 2 bases and 2 bases, with 18 bases remaining between them. Germline CDR1 is LGHNA and CDR2 is YNFKEQ. This CDR3 region has 17 residues. In DNA, the CDR3 is TGTGCCAGCAGCCAACTGGCCCCGAACGACTTTCAAGAGACCCAGTACTTC. It translates to CASSQLAPNDFQETQYF.

The chain employs TRBV18 and TRBJ1-1; TRBD1 aligns across 7 bases. This CDR3 has 14 amino acids. Germline lookup yields CDR1 KGHSH and CDR2 LQKENI. With 5 bases clipped from V and 6 bases from J, the junction kept 9 bases outside the gene matches. The CDR3 DNA reads as TGTGCCAGCTCATCACTAACAGGGGTCTCTGAAGCTTTCTTT. Translating gives CASSSLTGVSEAFF.

The chain's CDR3 is CASSLVVAGGLLGANVLTF. CDR3 sequence (DNA): TGTGCCAGCAGCTTAGTAGTAGCGGGGGGTCTCTTAGGGGCCAACGTCCTGACTTTC. The chain combines TRBV7-2 with TRBJ2-6; 10 nucleotides align to TRBD2. The germline gives CDR1 SGHTA, CDR2 FQGNSA. The CDR3 runs 19 residues. J gave up 4 bases and V 1 base, and 10 bases lay outside the gene matches.

This sequence joins TRBV2 and TRBJ1-3; D remains unclear. This CDR3 is built from 15 residues. Trimming pared 4 bases from V and 0 bases from J, leaving 10 bases between. Germline V CDR1 and CDR2: SNHLY, FYNNEI. CDR3 sequence: CASSGGFRSGNTIYF. For the CDR3, the DNA is TGTGCCAGCAGTGGAGGGTTTCGCTCTGGAAACACCATATATTTT. Filled out from reference TRBV2 and TRBJ1-3, the complete variable domain reads EPEVTQTPSHQVTQMGQEVILRCVPISNHLYFYWYRQILGQKVEFLVSFYNNEISEKSEIFDDQFSVERPDGSNFTLKIRSTKLEDSAMYFCASSGGFRSGNTIYFGEGSWLTVV.

The chain joins TRBV7-9 to TRBJ1-4, with 8 positions matching TRBD1. Germline assignment: CDR1 SEHNR and CDR2 FQNEAQ (reference sequence). The CDR3 is 17 amino acids. V shed 3 bases and J 2 bases; nucleotides not matched to a gene: 8. In nucleotides, the CDR3 is TGTGCCAGCAGCTTTGGGGGACAGGTTACTACTAATGAAAAACTGTTTTTT. This sequence encodes CASSFGGQVTTNEKLFF. The whole variable domain, remainder taken from reference TRBV7-9 and TRBJ1-4, is DTGVSQNPRHKITKRGQNVTFRCDPISEHNRLYWYRQTLGQGPEFLTYFQNEAQLEKSRLLSDRFSAERPKGSFSTLEIQRTEQGDSAMYLCASSFGGQVTTNEKLFFGSGTQLSVL.

The J gene is TRBJ1-1, the V gene TRBV30; 7 bases are shared with TRBD1. The length of the CDR3 is 13 residues. CDR1 is GTSNPN, CDR2 SVGIG, per germline (reference sequence). Trimming took 3 bases from V and 4 from J; bases not matched to a gene: 5. CDR3 region: CAWRRQGGTEAFF. In DNA, the CDR3 is TGTGCCTGGAGACGACAGGGAGGCACTGAAGCTTTCTTT.

The V gene is TRBV27, the J gene TRBJ1-1; D may be TRBD1 (5 bases). Deletions cut 3 bases from V and 2 bases from J, with 10 bases between. This CDR3 comprises 14 residues. Germline values: CDR1 MNHEY, CDR2 SMNVEV (reference sequence). CDR3 in amino acids: CASSLAGRNTEAFF. CDR3 DNA: TGTGCCAGCAGTTTGGCAGGGCGTAACACTGAAGCTTTCTTT.

This rearrangement joins TRBV30 to TRBJ2-7; 7 nucleotides match TRBD1. CDR1 and CDR2 (germline): GTSNPN, SVGIG (reference sequence). J lost 10 bases, V lost 3 bases, and 3 bases had no gene match. CDR3 size: 10 residues. The chain's CDR3 is CAWSRDSQYF. The CDR3 DNA reads as TGTGCCTGGAGCCGGGACAGCCAGTACTTC. Full variable domain (rest looked up from reference TRBV30 and TRBJ2-7): SQTIHQWPATLVQPVGSPLSLECTVEGTSNPNLYWYRQAAGRGLQLLFYSVGIGQISSEVPQNLSASRPQDRQFILSSKKLLLSDSGFYLCAWSRDSQYFGPGTRLTVT.

This clone was observed a single time. The V gene is TRBV10-3, the J gene TRBJ1-2; D may be TRBD1 (6 bases). Trimming removed 3 bases from V and 2 bases from J, with 10 bases in between. The germline CDR1 and CDR2 sequences are ENHRY and SYGVKD. The CDR3 spans 14 residues. CDR3 in DNA: TGTGCCATCAGTGACAGACAGGTGAACTATGGCTACACCTTC. It translates to CAISDRQVNYGYTF.

The CDR3 sequence is CASSLVVWMTGGEAFF. CDR3 sequence (DNA): TGTGCCAGCAGCTTAGTTGTGTGGATGACAGGGGGAGAAGCTTTCTTT. The chain recombines TRBV11-2 with TRBJ1-1; 9 bases line up with TRBD1. The germline gives CDR1 SGHAT, CDR2 FQNNGV. CDR3 length: 16 amino acids. V gave up 1 base and J gave up 8 bases; unmatched junction bases: 11.

The chain employs TRBV2 and TRBJ1-4; 7 bases align to TRBD1. The germline gives CDR1 SNHLY, CDR2 FYNNEI. The J segment lost 6 bases and the V segment lost 5 bases, leaving 3 bases of the junction unmatched. There are 13 residues in the CDR3. CDR3 bases: TGTGCCAGCAGTTGGACAGGTTATGAAAAACTGTTTTTT. This sequence encodes CASSWTGYEKLFF.

CDR3: CASSSTSYEQYF. The CDR3 DNA reads as TGTGCCAGCTCGTCAACTTCCTACGAGCAGTACTTC. This chain links TRBV6-6 with TRBJ2-7; D call uncertain. Germline V gene data show CDR1 as MNHNY and CDR2 as SVGAGI (reference sequence). Trimming removed 8 bases at V and 1 base at J, with 9 bases between. The CDR3 extends over 12 amino acids.

The chain combines TRBV5-1 with TRBJ1-1; tentative D call: TRBD1 (5 bases). This CDR3 spans 13 amino acids. Germline V lookup: CDR1 SGHRS, CDR2 YFSETQ. V lost 5 bases, J lost 4 bases, and 12 bases lay in between. The CDR3 protein is CASSPQGGTEAFF. The CDR3 region has the DNA TGCGCCAGCAGTCCTCAGGGAGGCACTGAAGCTTTCTTT.

This chain uses TRBV7-9 with TRBJ2-1; TRBD2 might be the D (6 bases). Germline CDR1 reads SEHNR; CDR2 reads FQNEAQ (reference sequence). CDR3 size: 15 residues. Trimming shortened V by 4 bases and J by 8 bases, and 18 bases separated the two germline ends. The CDR3 loop is CASSYGGPLVDEQFF. CDR3 nucleotides: TGTGCCAGCAGCTACGGAGGGCCCCTTGTTGATGAGCAGTTCTTC.

CDR3 sequence reads: CASSSGLAGGRTGELFF. CDR3 bases: TGTGCCAGCAGCTCCGGACTAGCGGGGGGCCGCACCGGGGAGCTGTTTTTT. The V gene is TRBV7-2, the J gene TRBJ2-2, with 14 nucleotides matching TRBD2. The CDR3 has 17 residues. The V and J ends lost 4 bases and 4 bases, in that order; junction bases with no gene match: 5. Germline V lookup: CDR1 SGHTA, CDR2 FQGNSA.

The chain employs TRBV2 and TRBJ2-3; 9 bases match TRBD1. The CDR3 loop spans 12 amino acids. V lost 4 bases and J lost 15; bases outside the gene matches: 8. The germline V gene has CDR1 SNHLY and CDR2 FYNNEI. The CDR3 is CASSGSGTGPYF. DNA of the CDR3: TGTGCCAGCAGTGGGTCGGGGACAGGGCCCTATTTT.

This clone was seen a few times. This sequence joins TRBV15 and TRBJ1-2; TRBD1 aligns across 9 bases. Germline V gene sequence: CDR1 LNHNV, CDR2 YYDKDF (reference sequence). The CDR3 has 15 residues. The V segment lost 2 bases and the J segment 3 bases; nucleotides outside the gene matches: 4. CDR3 sequence reads: CATSRRTGGDYGYTF. CDR3 nucleotides: TGTGCCACCAGCAGAAGAACAGGGGGCGACTATGGCTACACCTTC.

The chain carries TRBV9 and TRBJ1-2; D ambiguous. Per the germline V gene, CDR1 is SGDLS and CDR2 is YYNGEE. V lost 0 bases and J lost 4, with 4 bases in between. This CDR3 is 12 amino acids long. This chain's CDR3 is CASSVVSYGYTF. Here the CDR3 DNA reads TGTGCCAGCAGCGTAGTATCCTATGGCTACACCTTC. Full variable domain (rest looked up from reference TRBV9 and TRBJ1-2): DSGVTQTPKHLITATGQRVTLRCSPRSGDLSVYWYQQSLDQGLQFLIQYYNGEERAKGNILERFSAQQFPDLHSELNLSSLELGDSALYFCASSVVSYGYTFGSGTRLTVV.

The CDR3 sequence is CASSSVTGAGYEQYF. The CDR3 DNA sequence: TGCGCCAGCAGCTCAGTGACAGGGGCGGGCTACGAGCAGTACTTC. The V and J genes are TRBV5-1 and TRBJ2-7, with 8 bases identical to TRBD1. The CDR3 consists of 15 residues. V shed 3 bases and J 3 bases; nucleotides not matched to a gene: 8. Per the germline V gene, CDR1 is SGHRS and CDR2 is YFSETQ.

The chain has TRBV19 and TRBJ1-2; 9 positions match TRBD1. Germline trimming cut 9 bases from V and 3 bases from J; bases unmatched to any gene: 2. The CDR3 is 12 residues long. CDR1 is LNHDA and CDR2 is SQIVND in the germline V gene (reference sequence). The CDR3 is CASRQGDYGYTF. The CDR3 region has the DNA TGTGCCAGCAGACAGGGGGACTATGGCTACACCTTC.

The gene calls are TRBV7-3 and TRBJ1-2; possibly TRBD1 for D (5 bases). V dropped 6 bases and J dropped 5 bases, with 25 bases sitting between them. Germline V CDR1 and CDR2: SGHTA, FQGTGA. The CDR3 sequence is 17 residues long. CDR3 amino acids: CASRLPNSGEGKYGYTF. CDR3 nucleotides: TGTGCCAGCAGATTACCAAACTCGGGAGAGGGGAAGTATGGCTACACCTTC.

This clone was detected only a few times. V usage is TRBV29-1 and J usage is TRBJ1-6; 7 nucleotides line up with TRBD1. The CDR3 covers 13 residues. Germline V lookup: CDR1 SQVTM, CDR2 ANQGSEA. Losses at the gene ends were 6 bases for V and 10 bases for J; bases not matched to a gene: 9. CDR3 in amino acids: CSVLDRDGSPLHF. The CDR3 DNA sequence: TGCAGCGTGCTAGACAGGGATGGATCACCCCTCCACTTT. Looking up the rest from reference TRBV29-1 and TRBJ1-6 gives the full variable domain: SAVISQKPSRDICQRGTSLTIQCQVDSQVTMMFWYRQQPGQSLTLIATANQGSEATYESGFVIDKFPISRPNLTFSTLTVSNMSPEDSSIYLCSVLDRDGSPLHFGNGTRLTVT.

The J gene is TRBJ1-5, the V gene TRBV19; 9 bases agree with TRBD1. V gave up 6 bases and J gave up 0 bases; unmatched junction bases: 6. Germline V gene lookup returns CDR1 LNHDA and CDR2 SQIVND (reference sequence). CDR3 size: 16 residues. CDR3 residues: CASRTGTGYSNQPQHF. CDR3 in DNA: TGTGCCAGTAGGACCGGGACAGGGTATAGCAATCAGCCCCAGCATTTT.

This clone was counted a few times. J is TRBJ2-1 and V is TRBV19, with D perhaps TRBD2 (7 bases). The V gene's germline CDR1 is LNHDA and CDR2 SQIVND (reference sequence). V shed 6 bases and J shed 5 bases, with 11 bases lying between them. The length of the CDR3 is 13 residues. This chain's CDR3 is CASRGGGDNEQFF. Written as DNA, the CDR3 is TGTGCCAGTAGAGGGGGAGGGGACAATGAGCAGTTCTTC.

The V gene is TRBV30, the J gene TRBJ1-1; unclear D gene. This CDR3 comprises 13 residues. Germline CDR1 is GTSNPN and CDR2 is SVGIG (reference sequence). V lost 2 bases, J lost 5 bases, and 12 bases lay in between. The DNA of the CDR3 is TGTGCCTGGAGTCGCGGGAGCATGACTGAAGCTTTCTTT. Its protein is CAWSRGSMTEAFF.

The J gene is TRBJ2-5, the V gene TRBV19, with 10 nucleotides matching TRBD2. V trimming: 4 bases; J trimming: 3 bases; junction bases outside the gene matches: 5. The germline gives CDR1 LNHDA, CDR2 SQIVND (reference sequence). The CDR3 is 15 amino acids. For the CDR3, the DNA is TGTGCCAGTAGTACTAGCGGGGGCGCCGAAGAGACCCAGTACTTC. Translating it yields CASSTSGGAEETQYF.

This chain joins TRBV30 and TRBJ2-3, with 13 bases that match TRBD2. This CDR3 is built from 14 residues. Per the germline V gene, CDR1 is GTSNPN and CDR2 is SVGIG (reference sequence). J gave up 12 bases and V 0 bases, and 6 bases lay outside the gene matches. The CDR3 protein is CAWSVGGTSGAQYF. The CDR3 nucleotides are TGTGCCTGGAGTGTAGGAGGGACTAGCGGGGCCCAGTATTTT.

This sequence joins TRBV7-9 and TRBJ1-1; 7 nucleotides match TRBD1. Per germline, CDR1 SEHNR and CDR2 FQNEAQ (reference sequence). V shed 5 bases and J 3 bases; nucleotides not matched to a gene: 9. The CDR3 sequence is 15 residues long. The CDR3 is CASSKETGRDTEAFF. The DNA of the CDR3 is TGTGCCAGCAGCAAGGAGACAGGGCGGGACACTGAAGCTTTCTTT.

The chain's CDR3 is CASSLSLNTEAFF. The CDR3 coding sequence is TGCGCCAGCAGCTTGAGCCTGAACACTGAAGCTTTCTTT. V gene TRBV5-1 combines with J gene TRBJ1-1, with D unresolved. Germline CDR1 and CDR2: SGHRS and YFSETQ. CDR3 length equals 13 residues. Between the trimmed V and J ends, which lost 1 base and 0 bases, there was a span of 4 bases.

This chain connects TRBV6-5 to TRBJ2-6; 7 bases align to TRBD1. Trimming cost V 4 bases and J 5 bases; bases outside gene matches: 5. The germline CDR1 and CDR2 sequences are MNHEY and SVGAGI. The CDR3 has 15 amino acids. CDR3 sequence reads: CASSSGQLRANVLTF. As DNA, the CDR3 is TGTGCCAGCAGTTCGGGACAGCTAAGGGCCAACGTCCTGACTTTC.

V is TRBV10-3 and J is TRBJ2-1; 8 bases are a match to TRBD2. Germline CDR1 reads ENHRY; CDR2 reads SYGVKD. The CDR3 is 14 residues long. V trimming: 8 bases; J trimming: 6 bases; junction bases outside the gene matches: 9. For the CDR3, the DNA is TGTGCCATCGGGGCGGGGGGATTCGGCAATGAGCAGTTCTTC. Translation: CAIGAGGFGNEQFF.

This sequence joins TRBV14 and TRBJ2-4, with 11 bases fitting TRBD1. Germline lookup yields CDR1 SGHDN and CDR2 FVKESK. V was pared by 4 bases and J by 10 bases, with 6 bases of the junction left unmatched. The CDR3 runs 14 residues. CDR3 DNA sequence: TGTGCCAGCAGCCCGGACAGGGGGCTGAATATTCAGTACTTC. Protein product: CASSPDRGLNIQYF.